This TCR beta chain originates from a study of CD8 T cells in Susac syndrome. It was with random hexamers that 0.5 to 1 ug RNA was reverse transcribed. Each CDR3 protein is one row after TCRdb ran MiXCR on the immunoSEQ multiplex PCR reads. The table lists about 190,000 distinct CDR3 sequences, about 93% of them singletons. Germline values: CDR1 SGHDT, CDR2 YYEEEE. The CDR3 sequence is 15 residues long. Germline trimming cut 4 bases from V and 9 bases from J; bases unmatched to any gene: 11. The sample consisted of CD4+ T cells from PBMCs. This clonotype was obtained from a human donor in good health. The chain couples TRBV5-6 to TRBJ2-2; 8 positions agree with TRBD1. The CDR3 loop reads CASSRDRGYGRELFF. The CDR3 DNA is TGTGCCAGCAGCCGAGACAGGGGCTACGGCAGGGAGCTGTTTTTT.